Listed here are 26 T cell receptor beta chains from one sample, sequenced in a study of blood T cells in healthy people across ages. A second PCR of about 7 to 12 cycles used a sample-barcoded 5' primer and a J-beta primer mix. MiXCR, run by TCRdb on the 5' RACE reads, gives a single entry per CDR3 protein. This sample yields 550,000 to 750,000 distinct CDR3 sequences, of which roughly 21% are seen a single time; under 4% belongs to the top ten. The sequencing input was blood. The source is a man between 65 and 80 years old in good health.

This clonotype was seen a handful of times. V is TRBV28 and J is TRBJ1-1; D gene uncertain. The length of the CDR3 is 13 residues. Germline assignment: CDR1 MDHEN and CDR2 SYDVKM. Deletions cut 10 bases from V and 0 bases from J, with 12 bases between. The CDR3 here is CATFTSMNTEAFF. CDR3 in DNA: TGTGCCACCTTTACAAGCATGAACACTGAAGCTTTCTTT.

In this sample, this clonotype turned up many times. The chain joins TRBV3-1 to TRBJ1-4, with a weak D call TRBD1 (5 bases). Between the trimmed V and J ends, which lost 2 bases and 8 bases, there was a span of 9 bases. Germline V gene lookup returns CDR1 LGHDT and CDR2 YNNKEL (reference sequence). The CDR3 contains 13 residues. DNA for the CDR3: TGTGCCAGCAGCCAACAGGGAAGGGAAAAACTGTTTTTT. This sequence encodes CASSQQGREKLFF.

This clonotype has only a few counts. The chain couples TRBV20-1 to TRBJ2-4; 8 nucleotides line up with TRBD2. The CDR3 contains 12 residues. CDR1 and CDR2 (germline): DFQATT, SNEGSKA (reference sequence). V was clipped by 3 bases and J by 9 bases; unmatched bases: 4. The CDR3 sequence is CSARTSAGIQYF. As DNA, the CDR3 is TGCAGTGCTAGGACTAGCGCTGGCATTCAGTACTTC.

V and J are TRBV29-1 and TRBJ2-5; 14 bases fit TRBD2. The J call may be incorrect, as the DNA end agrees better with TRBJ2-1. This CDR3 is 16 amino acids long. Germline V gene sequence: CDR1 SQVTM, CDR2 ANQGSEA. The CDR3 loop reads CSVGASTSGRVNEQFF. CDR3 in DNA: TGCAGCGTTGGAGCGTCGACTAGCGGGAGGGTGAATGAGCAGTTCTTC.

This clonotype showed up just a few times. The chain has TRBV28 and TRBJ2-5; 8 nucleotides align to TRBD1. The CDR3 contains 13 residues. Germline V gene lookup returns CDR1 MDHEN and CDR2 SYDVKM. Trimming at V came to 6 bases and at J to 4 bases, leaving 4 bases not matched to a gene. DNA for the CDR3: TGTGCCAGCAGAGGGACAGGTCCAGAGACCCAGTACTTC. Translating it yields CASRGTGPETQYF. Filled out from reference TRBV28 and TRBJ2-5, the complete variable domain reads DVKVTQSSRYLVKRTGEKVFLECVQDMDHENMFWYRQDPGLGLRLIYFSYDVKMKEKGDIPEGYSVSREKKERFSLILESASTNQTSMYLCASRGTGPETQYFGPGTRLLVL.

The rearrangement links TRBV5-1 to TRBJ2-3; D is ambiguous. The CDR3 extends over 12 amino acids. Looked up from germline, CDR1 is SGHRS and CDR2 is YFSETQ. V was shortened by 0 bases and J by 8 bases, with 7 bases between the two germline ends. The CDR3 loop reads CASSLEAGTQYF. CDR3 DNA: TGCGCCAGCAGCTTGGAAGCCGGTACGCAGTATTTT.

This chain joins TRBV20-1 and TRBJ2-3; no definite D call. The V gene lost 1 base and the J gene lost 6 bases, with 5 bases spanning the gap. The CDR3 totals 11 residues. Germline lookup yields CDR1 DFQATT and CDR2 SNEGSKA (reference sequence). The DNA of the CDR3 is TGCAGTGCTAGAGTGGGGGATACGCAGTATTTT. Residues: CSARVGDTQYF.

V is TRBV2 and J is TRBJ2-2; tentatively, D is TRBD2 (5 bases). CDR1 SNHLY and CDR2 FYNNEI come from the germline V gene. V was clipped by 4 bases and J by 0 bases, with 6 bases between them. The CDR3 covers 14 residues. The CDR3 DNA follows: TGTGCCAGCAGTGGGCGGGCGAACACCGGGGAGCTGTTTTTT. Translating it yields CASSGRANTGELFF.

Comments on this clonotype: An end of the junction differs from the germline gene, which may be a read error. The J gene is TRBJ2-2, the V gene TRBV6-5; possibly TRBD2 for D (6 bases). Germline CDR1 MNHEY, CDR2 SVGAGI. This CDR3 is built from 15 residues. The CDR3 nucleotides are TGTGCCAGCAGTTACGCGGAGGGGATTGGCGGGGAGCTGTCTTTT. It translates to CASSYAEGIGGELSF.

The sample holds a few counts of this clonotype. The gene calls are TRBV7-2 and TRBJ2-1; D is perhaps TRBD2 (6 bases). V lost 4 bases to trimming and J lost 0 bases, with 16 bases between them. Germline V gene sequence: CDR1 SGHTA, CDR2 FQGNSA. This CDR3 has 17 residues. In DNA, the CDR3 is TGTGCCAGCAGCTCCCCATGGGGCGGGAACTCCTACAATGAGCAGTTCTTC. It yields the protein CASSSPWGGNSYNEQFF.

This clonotype was counted at least ten times. The chain couples TRBV2 to TRBJ2-3; 9 positions match TRBD2. CDR3 length: 16 residues. V was clipped by 8 bases and J by 0 bases; unmatched bases: 9. In germline, CDR1 is SNHLY, CDR2 FYNNEI. The CDR3 is CASPRKREASTDTQYF. In nucleotides, the CDR3 is TGTGCCAGCCCGAGGAAGCGGGAGGCTAGCACAGATACGCAGTATTTT.

This sequence joins TRBV3-1 and TRBJ1-4; D is unclear. Trimming pared 4 bases from V and 1 base from J, leaving 4 bases between. The CDR3 length is 13 residues. From germline, CDR1 is LGHDT and CDR2 YNNKEL (reference sequence). The CDR3 is CASSPQTNEKLFF. The CDR3 DNA reads as TGTGCCAGCAGCCCACAAACTAATGAAAAACTGTTTTTT.

This clonotype was detected only once. The rearrangement joins TRBV7-2 to TRBJ2-2; a weak D match, TRBD1 (5 bases). The CDR3 consists of 13 residues. Germline CDR1 is SGHTA and CDR2 is FQGNSA. Trimming took off 7 bases at V and 4 bases at J, with 10 bases between the two ends. CDR3 DNA sequence: TGTGCCAGCACCCCTAGGGGCACCGGGGAGCTGTTTTTT. Translated, it gives CASTPRGTGELFF.

In the case of this clonotype: A junction end diverges from the germline sequence, so it may reflect a read error. This chain connects TRBV6-5 to TRBJ2-3; TRBD2 matches 11 bases. Germline V CDR1 and CDR2: MNHEY, SVGAGI. This CDR3 is built from 16 residues. CDR3 sequence (DNA): TGTACCAGCAGTTACTCGACTAGCGGGAACACAGATACGCAGTATTTT. Translated: CTSSYSTSGNTDTQYF.

The gene calls are TRBV21-1 and TRBJ2-2. TRBV21-1 is labeled a pseudogene. This CDR3 is built from 16 residues. The CDR3 reads CASSKYRVRGSGELFF. For the CDR3, the DNA is TGTGCCAGCAGCAAATATCGAGTTCGAGGCTCCGGGGAGCTGTTTTTT.

This clonotype was recorded a few times. The rearrangement uses TRBV5-1 and TRBJ2-6, with TRBD2 matching over 7 bases. With 10 bases clipped from V and 0 bases from J, the junction kept 13 bases outside the gene matches. This CDR3 spans 17 amino acids. Germline values: CDR1 SGHRS, CDR2 YFSETQ. This CDR3 is CASTTSSGHSGANVLTF. The CDR3 coding sequence is TGCGCCTCCACGACCTCTAGCGGACACTCTGGGGCCAACGTCCTGACTTTC.

The chain links TRBV24-1 to TRBJ2-3; D is ambiguous. This CDR3 region has 16 residues. The V end lost 1 base, the J end lost 3 bases, and 13 bases lay between the germline ends. Germline V gene data show CDR1 as KGHDR and CDR2 as SFDVKD. The CDR3 sequence: CATSDFKQQRTDTQYF. CDR3 sequence (DNA): TGTGCCACCAGTGATTTTAAACAGCAAAGAACAGATACGCAGTATTTT.

The chain links TRBV3-1 to TRBJ2-5; no clear D gene. The tail of the sequence fits TRBJ2-7 better, so the J call may be wrong. CDR3 length: 12 residues. Germline V gene lookup returns CDR1 LGHDT and CDR2 YNNKEL (reference sequence). The CDR3 nucleotides are TGTGCCAGCAAGGGCGGTAACTACGAGCAGTACTTC. Its translation: CASKGGNYEQYF.

The rearrangement joins TRBV7-9 to TRBJ1-5, with D hard to call. Germline V CDR1 and CDR2: SEHNR, FQNEAQ (reference sequence). The CDR3 sequence is 17 residues long. Trimming took off 5 bases at V and 0 bases at J, with 17 bases between the two ends. The CDR3 DNA reads as TGTGCCAGCAGCGCAGGAGGATGGAGCAATAGCAATCAGCCCCAGCATTTT. It is translated as CASSAGGWSNSNQPQHF.

In this sample, this clonotype turned up a few times. This chain links TRBV3-1 with TRBJ2-7; D unresolved. V dropped 2 bases and J dropped 3 bases, with 5 bases sitting between them. This CDR3 is 12 amino acids long. The germline gives CDR1 LGHDT, CDR2 YNNKEL (reference sequence). The CDR3 bases are TGTGCCAGCAGCCAACGGGTCTACGAGCAGTACTTC. Translation gives CASSQRVYEQYF.

This clonotype was detected a few times. The chain has TRBV20-1 and TRBJ2-7; 10 nucleotides align to TRBD1. Looked up from germline, CDR1 is DFQATT and CDR2 is SNEGSKA (reference sequence). With 0 bases clipped from V and 2 bases from J, the junction kept 7 bases outside the gene matches. This CDR3 is 16 amino acids long. The CDR3: CSARDRDRGSPYEQYF. The CDR3 DNA follows: TGCAGTGCTAGAGATCGGGACAGGGGTTCTCCCTACGAGCAGTACTTC.

The chain joins TRBV4-1 to TRBJ2-7; 8 bases match TRBD1. V dropped 4 bases and J dropped 2; count of bases not matched to a gene: 4. CDR1 MGHRA and CDR2 YSYEKL come from the germline V gene. This CDR3 is 14 amino acids long. CDR3 coding DNA: TGCGCCAGCAGCCTGGGACAGGTCGCCTACGAGCAGTACTTC. This translates into CASSLGQVAYEQYF.

The rearrangement links TRBV10-3 to TRBJ2-2, with TRBD2 matching 9 bases. Germline CDR1 reads ENHRY; CDR2 reads SYGVKD. Trimming at V came to 4 bases and at J to 4 bases, leaving 4 bases not matched to a gene. This CDR3 spans 15 amino acids. The CDR3 region is CAISGAGGSTGELFF. CDR3 nucleotides: TGTGCCATCAGTGGCGCGGGAGGGAGCACCGGGGAGCTGTTTTTT.

The V and J genes are TRBV20-1 and TRBJ2-7; the D is unclear. Trimming took off 3 bases at V and 1 base at J, with 16 bases between the two ends. Germline-derived CDR1 and CDR2 are DFQATT and SNEGSKA (reference sequence). CDR3 length equals 15 residues. CDR3 sequence reads: CSASLFQEYSYEQYF. The CDR3 DNA reads TGCAGTGCTAGTTTATTCCAGGAATATTCCTACGAGCAGTACTTC.

The chain carries TRBV6-6 and TRBJ2-7; weak D call: TRBD1 (6 bases). This CDR3 has 12 amino acids. From germline, CDR1 is MNHNY and CDR2 SVGAGI (reference sequence). Trimming removed 6 bases from V and 4 bases from J, with 10 bases in between. The DNA for the CDR3 is TGTGCCAGCAGGGTAGGACAGTACGAGCAGTACTTC. Its protein product is CASRVGQYEQYF.

This clonotype was counted between two and nine times. V usage is TRBV20-1 and J usage is TRBJ1-3, with D possibly matching TRBD1 (5 bases). The CDR3 consists of 14 residues. Trimming pared 6 bases from V and 4 bases from J, leaving 16 bases between. Germline V lookup: CDR1 DFQATT, CDR2 SNEGSKA (reference sequence). The CDR3 DNA reads as TGCAGTGCGCCCCAGGGAAGCGGAGGAAACACCATATATTTT. Translation: CSAPQGSGGNTIYF.